A selection of T cell receptor beta chains follows, all from one sample in a study of T cells after somatic rescue of genetic block. Clones were read by immunoSEQ multiplex PCR, and TCRdb kept only the in-frame ones, dropping some. There are roughly 110,000 clones in the sample; 75% to 95% occur only once, and over 1.1% lies in the top ten. The sample consisted of peripheral blood mononuclear cells (PBMCs). Receptor source: a woman under 30. CDR3s include the opening cysteine and the closing phenylalanine or tryptophan. The D gene is left open where the match is weak. Clone sizes are given selectively: once, few, many, or a class where the clone is expanded.

abundance | j_gene | d_gene | v_gene | CDR3nt | CDR3aa
NA | TRBJ2-7 | NA | TRBV7-2 | TGTGCCAGCAGCCTATACACGGGCGAGCAGTACTTC | CASSLYTGEQYF
NA | TRBJ1-5 | NA | TRBV27 | TGTGCCAGCAGTTTGTCAGGGATTAGCAATCAGCCCCAGCATTTT | CASSLSGISNQPQHF
NA | TRBJ1-1 | TRBD1 | TRBV5-1 | TGCGCCAGCAGCATCCGGACAGGGACGAACACTGAAGCTTTCTTT | CASSIRTGTNTEAFF
few | TRBJ2-5 | TRBD2 | TRBV6-4 | TGTGCCAGCAGTACTAGCGGGGGGGCCCAAGAGACCCAGTACTTC | CASSTSGGAQETQYF
NA | TRBJ1-2 | TRBD1 | TRBV2 | TGTGCCAGCAGTTCCTCCCCTGGCAGGGGGTATGGCTACACCTTC | CASSSSPGRGYGYTF
NA | TRBJ2-3 | TRBD2 | TRBV7-2 | TGTGCCAGCAGCTTCGGGGGGGGCCCTCGGGATACGCAGTATTTT | CASSFGGGPRDTQYF
NA | TRBJ1-1 | NA | TRBV10-3 | TGTGCCATCAGTGAGGTGGGGTTTCACACTGAAGCTTTCTTT | CAISEVGFHTEAFF
NA | TRBJ1-6 | TRBD1 | TRBV11-2 | TGTGCCAGCAGCGCAGGACAGGGTACGGTTGGGGATAATTCACCCCTCCACTTT | CASSAGQGTVGDNSPLHF
NA | TRBJ1-1 | TRBD1 | TRBV30 | TGTGCCTGGATTTCGGGACAGGGATTGAACACTGAAGCTTTCTTT | CAWISGQGLNTEAFF
NA | TRBJ1-5 | NA | TRBV7-2 | TGTGCCAGCAGCGGTCGGGACACTTATCAGCCCCAGCATTTT | CASSGRDTYQPQHF
NA | TRBJ2-5 | NA | TRBV30 | TGTGCCTGGAGTGTAGGGTTCCAAGAGACCCAGTACTTC | CAWSVGFQETQYF
NA | TRBJ1-5 | TRBD1 | TRBV5-8 | TGTGCCAGCAGCGGGGAAACAGGGGGCAATCAGCCCCAGCATTTT | CASSGETGGNQPQHF
NA | TRBJ1-2 | NA | TRBV5-4 | TGTGCCAGCAGCTTGTGGGGGGACGGCTATGGCTACACCTTC | CASSLWGDGYGYTF
NA | TRBJ2-1 | TRBD2 | TRBV4-2 | TGTGCCAGCAGCCAAATCCTAGCGGGGGATATCTACAATGAGCAGTTCTTC | CASSQILAGDIYNEQFF
NA | TRBJ2-7 | TRBD1 | TRBV5-6 | TGTGCCAGCAGTCGGGACAGGGGGCCCATTTCCTACGAGCAGTACTTC | CASSRDRGPISYEQYF
NA | TRBJ2-7 | NA | TRBV4-3 | TGCGCCAGCAGCCAAGTTCGGGCGGTTGGTGAATCCTACGAGCAGTACTTC | CASSQVRAVGESYEQYF
NA | TRBJ1-6 | NA | TRBV2 | TGTGCCAGCGCCCCAGGGGCGTCCAATTCACCCCTCCACTTT | CASAPGASNSPLHF
NA | TRBJ1-1 | NA | TRBV7-9 | TGTGCCAGCACCCCGCCGGTCAGGGCGAACACTGAAGCTTTCTTT | CASTPPVRANTEAFF
NA | TRBJ1-3 | TRBD1 | TRBV6-1 | TGTGCCAGCAGCCAGGACAGGTCCGGAAACACCATATATTTT | CASSQDRSGNTIYF
NA | TRBJ1-1 | NA | TRBV10-3 | TGTGCCATCAGTGAGCCCGGACAGCCCCACATGAACACTGAAGCTTTCTTT | CAISEPGQPHMNTEAFF
NA | TRBJ1-6 | NA | TRBV30 | TGTGCCTGGAGTAGCTCCTATAATTCACCCCTCCACTTT | CAWSSSYNSPLHF
NA | TRBJ2-2 | NA | TRBV6-6 | TGTGCCAGCAGTTACTCTGCCCCCGGGGAGCTGTTTTTT | CASSYSAPGELFF
few | TRBJ2-2 | NA | TRBV4-3 | TGCGCCAGCAGCCAAGATTTTTTGGAAACCACCGGGGAGCTGTTTTTT | CASSQDFLETTGELFF
NA | TRBJ2-7 | NA | TRBV7-9 | TGTGCCAGCAGCTTAGAGGCTAGCAGGATTTTC | CASSLEASRIF
NA | TRBJ1-2 | TRBD1 | TRBV11-2 | TGTGCCAGCAGCTCAAGGACAGGGCCTGCTAACTATGGCTACACCTTC | CASSSRTGPANYGYTF
NA | TRBJ2-3 | NA | TRBV7-2 | TGTGCCAGCAGCCCCCTTAGGAGAGATACGCAGTATTTT | CASSPLRRDTQYF
once | TRBJ2-7 | TRBD1 | TRBV12-5 | TGTGCTAGTGGGGTGGGACAGGGGACCTCCTACGAGCAGTACTTC | CASGVGQGTSYEQYF
NA | TRBJ2-4 | NA | TRBV2 | TGTGCCAGCAGTGGGTCCCTCGGGGGTATTCAGTACTTC | CASSGSLGGIQYF
once | TRBJ2-1 | TRBD2 | TRBV7-2 | TGTGCCAGCAGCGTCCCGGGACTAGCGGGGGCCGCCCTCTACAATGAGCAGTTCTTC | CASSVPGLAGAALYNEQFF
NA | TRBJ2-7 | NA | TRBV7-9 | TGTGCCAGCAGCTTCAACCCAGGCGGTTACGAGCAGTACTTC | CASSFNPGGYEQYF
NA | TRBJ1-6 | NA | TRBV29-1 | TGCAGCGCCCTAAGGACGTCGAAGAAGAGCTCCTATAATTCACCCCTCCACTTT | CSALRTSKKSSYNSPLHF
once | TRBJ1-2 | NA | TRBV28 | TGTGCCAGCAGTTTCAACGCACTACACTATGGCTACACCTTC | CASSFNALHYGYTF
NA | TRBJ2-1 | NA | TRBV19 | TGTGCATCCGGCGGCTACAATGAGCAGTTCTTC | CASGGYNEQFF
NA | TRBJ1-2 | NA | TRBV30 | TGTGCCTGCACAAGGCAGAGTATGGTTAACTATGGCTACACCTTC | CACTRQSMVNYGYTF
NA | TRBJ1-2 | NA | TRBV6-4 | TGTGCCAGCAGTGACTCGGGCGGGATCTATGGCTACACCTTC | CASSDSGGIYGYTF
NA | TRBJ2-1 | NA | TRBV4-3 | TGCGCCAGCAGCCACGCCAGGACGGGCGATGAGCAGTTCTTC | CASSHARTGDEQFF
NA | TRBJ1-4 | NA | TRBV5-4 | TGTGCCAGCAGCTTGGGGCCTCGTTTGACAACTAATGAAAAACTGTTTTTT | CASSLGPRLTTNEKLFF
NA | TRBJ1-1 | NA | TRBV6-5 | TGTGCCAGCAGTTACTCTAATTTCCCCGCCACTGAAGCTTTCTTT | CASSYSNFPATEAFF
NA | TRBJ2-7 | NA | TRBV4-1 | TGCGCCAGCACACAGGGGCCGGGGGACGAGCAGTACTTC | CASTQGPGDEQYF
NA | TRBJ2-2 | NA | TRBV11-2 | TGTGCCAGCAGCTCCCCGAAGGGGCATCGAACCGGGGAGCTGTTTTTT | CASSSPKGHRTGELFF
NA | TRBJ2-7 | TRBD2 | TRBV9 | TGTGCCAGCAGCGTAGCCTGGCGGGGGGGTTACGAGCAGTACTTC | CASSVAWRGGYEQYF
NA | TRBJ1-6 | TRBD1 | TRBV28 | TGTGCCAGCAGTTTGGGTCCCGACAGGGCGGATAATTCACCCCTCCACTTT | CASSLGPDRADNSPLHF
NA | TRBJ1-4 | NA | TRBV5-1 | TGCGCCAGCAGTATGGAAATGGCTAATGAAAAACTGTTTTTT | CASSMEMANEKLFF
NA | TRBJ2-2 | NA | TRBV7-7 | TGTGCCAGCAGAATAGGAGGGTCCGGGGAGCTGTTTTTT | CASRIGGSGELFF
NA | TRBJ1-5 | NA | TRBV19 | TGTGCCAGTAGTACGCGGGGGGATCAGCCCCAGCATTTT | CASSTRGDQPQHF
NA | TRBJ1-2 | TRBD1 | TRBV19 | TGTGCCAGTCGGCAGGGGGTCGGCTACACCTTC | CASRQGVGYTF
NA | TRBJ2-7 | NA | TRBV6-6 | TGTGCCAGCAGTGCTAGCTACGAGCAGTACTTC | CASSASYEQYF
NA | TRBJ2-3 | NA | TRBV6-5 | TGTGCCAGCAGTCCCGGAGGGGGCATAGATACGCAGTATTTT | CASSPGGGIDTQYF
NA | TRBJ1-1 | NA | TRBV19 | TGTGCCAGTAGTATGGGACGAATGGAACCTGAAGCTTTCTTT | CASSMGRMEPEAFF
NA | TRBJ2-2 | NA | TRBV7-2 | TGTGCCAGCAGCTCGGCCAGCAGGAGCGTTCCGAACACCGGGGAGCTGTTTTTT | CASSSASRSVPNTGELFF
NA | TRBJ1-1 | NA | TRBV9 | TGTGCCAGCAGCGTAGGGGCCCACACTGAAGCTTTCTTT | CASSVGAHTEAFF
NA | TRBJ2-2 | TRBD2 | TRBV7-2 | TGTGCCAGCAGCTCACTAGCGGGGGGCTCCGGGGAGCTGTTTTTT | CASSSLAGGSGELFF
NA | TRBJ2-5 | NA | TRBV7-3 | TGTGCCAGCACCAACAGCGGGCCCTCCTTCACCCAGTACTTC | CASTNSGPSFTQYF
once | TRBJ1-2 | NA | TRBV30 | TGTGCCTGGAGTGTCTGGGAAACCAACTATGGCTACACCTTC | CAWSVWETNYGYTF
NA | TRBJ2-3 | NA | TRBV7-2 | TGTGCCAGCAGGAGGGGGGCTGGAACAGATACGCAGTATTTT | CASRRGAGTDTQYF
NA | TRBJ1-4 | TRBD1 | TRBV5-1 | TGCGCCAGCAGCCAGGGACAGGGGGAGGAAAAACTGTTTTTT | CASSQGQGEEKLFF